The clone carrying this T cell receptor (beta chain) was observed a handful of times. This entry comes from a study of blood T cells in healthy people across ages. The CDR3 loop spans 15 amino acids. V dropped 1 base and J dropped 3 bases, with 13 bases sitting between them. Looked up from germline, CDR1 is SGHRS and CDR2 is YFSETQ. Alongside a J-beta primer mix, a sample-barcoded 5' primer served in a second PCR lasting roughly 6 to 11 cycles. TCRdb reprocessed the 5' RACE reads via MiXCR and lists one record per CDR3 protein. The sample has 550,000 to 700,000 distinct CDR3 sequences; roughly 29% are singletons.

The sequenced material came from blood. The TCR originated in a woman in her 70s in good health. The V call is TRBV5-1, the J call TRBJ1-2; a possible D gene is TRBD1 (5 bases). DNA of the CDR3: TGCGCCAGCAGCTTGTCCGGGGGATTGGACTATGGCTACACCTTC. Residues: CASSLSGGLDYGYTF. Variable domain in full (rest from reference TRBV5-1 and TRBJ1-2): KAGVTQTPRYLIKTRGQQVTLSCSPISGHRSVSWYQQTPGQGLQFLFEYFSETQRNKGNFPGRFSGRQFSNSRSEMNVSTLELGDSALYLCASSLSGGLDYGYTFGSGTRLTVV.